Described below is a single TCR beta chain sequence and its context. The data were obtained in a study of blood T cell repertoires in COVID-19. About the research overall: The samples span acute and convalescent COVID-19 from the United States, Italy and Spain.

Authors' methods: Counts of nucleated cells, estimated from reference gene primer amplification, were obtained. The method was immunoSEQ multiplex PCR; TCRdb's version includes in-frame clones alone and lacks a portion of them. D and trimming were read from the DNA, whereas the V and J calls and clone size are those reported in that table. Among tens of thousands of clones, approximately 86% were seen once, and the ten largest hold 3.5%. The J segment lost 7 bases and the V segment lost 3 bases, leaving 11 bases of the junction unmatched. The CDR3 is 16 amino acids. The germline CDR1 and CDR2 sequences are SGHKS and YYEKEE (reference sequence).

This chain joins TRBV5-5 and TRBJ2-1; 9 positions match TRBD2. Sequencing was done on a sample of peripheral blood. This clonotype was sampled from a middle-aged man with active COVID-19. CDR3 loop: CASSYRRGGLGNEQFF. CDR3 nucleotides: TGTGCCAGCAGCTATAGGCGGGGGGGGCTGGGAAATGAGCAGTTCTTC.